The clone carrying this TCR beta chain appeared a few times. Primers for the PCR totalled 60 Vbeta and 13 Jbeta. Profiling relied on immunoSEQ multiplex PCR, and the TCRdb table lists in-frame clones only, not all of them. Among 85,000 to 130,000 clones listed, 75% to 80% were seen once. These data come from a study of cytomegalovirus exposure and HLA in healthy donors. This CDR3 spans 13 amino acids. Germline lookup yields CDR1 SGHNT and CDR2 YYREEE (reference sequence). The V end lost 4 bases, the J end lost 4 bases, and 9 bases lay between the germline ends. This TCR was sampled from a man aged 60 to 75 in good health and CMV-seropositive. The rearrangement links TRBV5-4 to TRBJ1-3; D is uncertain. Sequenced sample: PBMCs. DNA for the CDR3: TGTGCCAGCAGCCCAGATTGGGGAAACACCATATATTTT. Protein: CASSPDWGNTIYF. The full variable domain, completed using reference TRBV5-4 and TRBJ1-3, is ETGVTQSPTHLIKTRGQQVTLRCSSQSGHNTVSWYQQALGQGPQFIFQYYREEENGRGNFPPRFSGLQFPNYSSELNVNALELDDSALYLCASSPDWGNTIYFGEGSWLTVV.